Given below is one T cell receptor beta chain in context. Profiling relied on immunoSEQ multiplex PCR, and the TCRdb table lists in-frame clones only, not all of them. The sample has roughly 75,000 clones, about 89% seen once. The V and J ends lost 5 bases and 3 bases, in that order; junction bases with no gene match: 11. The CDR3 extends over 16 amino acids. Germline-derived CDR1 and CDR2 are SGHAT and FQDESV (reference sequence). The sample belongs to a study of OX40 agonist ivuxolimab in advanced cancers. Study-level information: Dose-escalation cases comprised hepatocellular carcinoma, melanoma, renal cell or head and neck cancer. Checkpoint inhibitors had been given previously to 40% of patients.

Sequences were derived from CD4+ or CD8+ T cells sorted from blood, sampled in a trial of the OX40 agonist ivuxolimab. The chain couples TRBV11-1 to TRBJ2-7; TRBD1 aligns across 9 bases. This receptor was identified in an adult with an advanced solid tumor such as melanoma, head and neck, liver or kidney cancer. CDR3 protein: CASSHQIWGQGYEQYF. CDR3 DNA sequence: TGTGCCAGCAGCCATCAAATTTGGGGACAGGGCTACGAGCAGTACTTC. The full variable domain, rest sourced from reference TRBV11-1 and TRBJ2-7, is EAEVAQSPRYKITEKSQAVAFWCDPISGHATLYWYRQILGQGPELLVQFQDESVVDDSQLPKDRFSAERLKGVDSTLKIQPAELGDSAMYLCASSHQIWGQGYEQYFGPGTRLTVT.